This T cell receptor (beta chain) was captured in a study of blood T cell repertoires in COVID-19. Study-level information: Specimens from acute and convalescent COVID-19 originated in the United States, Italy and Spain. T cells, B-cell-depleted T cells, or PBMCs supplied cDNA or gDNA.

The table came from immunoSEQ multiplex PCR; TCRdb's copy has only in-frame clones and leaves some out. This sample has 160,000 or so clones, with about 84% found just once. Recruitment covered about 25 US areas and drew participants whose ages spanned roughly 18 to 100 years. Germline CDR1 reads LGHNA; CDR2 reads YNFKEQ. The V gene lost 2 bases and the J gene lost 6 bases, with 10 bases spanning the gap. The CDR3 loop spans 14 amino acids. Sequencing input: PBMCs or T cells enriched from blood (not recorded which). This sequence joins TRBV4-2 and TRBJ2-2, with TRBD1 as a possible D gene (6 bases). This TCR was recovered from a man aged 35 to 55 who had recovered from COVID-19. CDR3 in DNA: TGTGCCAGCAGCCAAAGCACAGGGCCCGGGGAGCTGTTTTTT. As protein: CASSQSTGPGELFF.